The 4 T cell receptor beta chains below were found in one sample sequenced in a study of T cell clonality in common variable immunodeficiency. Libraries were prepared by immunoSEQ multiplex PCR; TCRdb keeps only in-frame clonotypes and omits some of them. The profile covers about 81,000 clones, none occurring a single time. Sequencing was done on a sample of peripheral blood mononuclear cells. The receptors come from a person aged 18-69 years in good health.

This clone was observed at least ten times. The read comes to an end 3 residues before the CDR3 does, leaving the germline J gene to fill in the end. The V call is TRBV11-3, the J call TRBJ2-1; TRBD2 might be the D (6 bases). The germline gives CDR1 SGHNT, CDR2 YENEEA. V was shortened by 0 bases and J by 8 bases, with 14 bases between the two germline ends. The CDR3 extends over 15 amino acids. The CDR3 is CASSLDGGSGDEQFF. The DNA read from the CDR3 is TGTGCCAGCAGCTTAGATGGGGGATCGGGGGATGAG.

There are many counts of this clone. Read sequence stops 3 residues before the CDR3 end, and the germline J gene provides the missing end. The chain carries TRBV9 and TRBJ2-3; TRBD1 might be the D (5 bases). The CDR3 runs to 13 residues. Per germline, CDR1 SGDLS and CDR2 YYNGEE. Trimming removed 2 bases at V and 3 bases at J, with 7 bases between. The CDR3 loop reads CASSVRQTDTQYF. Incomplete CDR3 DNA: TGTGCCAGCAGCGTTCGACAGACAGATACG.

Many counts were recorded for this clone. The CDR3 is cut off 3 residues early in the read; its end comes from the germline J gene. The rearrangement uses TRBV7-9 and TRBJ1-1, with D possibly TRBD1 on 5 matching bases. The CDR3 runs 14 residues. In germline, CDR1 is SEHNR, CDR2 FQNEAQ (reference sequence). V was pared by 5 bases and J by 6 bases, with 16 bases between. Here the CDR3 reads CASSLMRGLSEAFF. The sequenced part of the CDR3 DNA is TGTGCCAGCAGCCTTATGAGGGGACTGTCTGAA. The full variable domain, in which reference TRBV7-9 and TRBJ1-1 provide the parts outside the CDR3, is DTGVSQNPRHKITKRGQNVTFRCDPISEHNRLYWYRQTLGQGPEFLTYFQNEAQLEKSRLLSDRFSAERPKGSFSTLEIQRTEQGDSAMYLCASSLMRGLSEAFFGQGTRLTVV.

This clone was counted ten times or more. The DNA ends 3 residues before the CDR3 does, and the rest of the CDR3 is filled in from the germline J gene. V and J are TRBV28 and TRBJ2-1, with TRBD2 matching 11 bases. This CDR3 is built from 15 residues. J was trimmed by 3 bases and V by 5 bases; bases with no gene match: 3. Germline CDR1 reads MDHEN; CDR2 reads SYDVKM. CDR3 loop: CASSISGRGYNEQFF. CDR3 DNA (partial): TGTGCCAGCAGTATTAGCGGGAGGGGCTACAATGAG.